These 28 T cell receptor beta chains were sequenced from one sample in a study of metastatic and nonmetastatic thyroid tumors. MiXCR reprocessed the PCR reads for TCRdb. The sample contains roughly 14,000 clones, about 31% of which appear only once. Thyroid surgery was performed in patients who had received no treatment beforehand. Sequenced sample: tumor tissue. Every receptor here comes from a female donor with papillary thyroid cancer or a benign thyroid nodule (not recorded which). Some clones in this sample may be carry-over from other donors' samples.

The genes are TRBV7-6 and TRBJ2-2; tentatively, D is TRBD1 (5 bases). This CDR3 is built from 15 residues. Trimming stripped 5 bases from V and 3 bases from J, with 13 bases between. Germline V gives CDR1 SGHVS, CDR2 FNYEAQ. DNA for the CDR3: TGTGCCAGCAGCAGTGGACAAAGGGACACCGGGGAGCTGTTTTTT. Encoded protein: CASSSGQRDTGELFF.

The chain joins TRBV4-2 to TRBJ2-1; D unresolved. The CDR3 totals 17 residues. V lost 4 bases and J 0 bases, leaving 16 bases between the germline ends. Per the germline V gene, CDR1 is LGHNA and CDR2 is YNFKEQ. The chain's CDR3 is CASSPFAGGSSYNEQFF. CDR3 bases: TGTGCCAGCAGCCCTTTCGCTGGTGGAAGCTCCTACAATGAGCAGTTCTTC.

Within the sample, this clone is medium-sized. This chain joins TRBV7-2 and TRBJ2-3; D possibly matches TRBD1 or TRBD2 (6 bases each). Trimming stripped 1 base from V and 0 bases from J, with 14 bases between. This CDR3 spans 17 amino acids. Germline V gene sequence: CDR1 SGHTA, CDR2 FQGNSA. This chain's CDR3 is CASSLVEGGWSTDTQYF. CDR3 coding DNA: TGTGCCAGCAGCTTAGTTGAGGGGGGCTGGAGCACAGATACGCAGTATTTT.

There are many counts of this clone. The chain employs TRBV20-1 and TRBJ2-1, with TRBD2 matching 12 bases. The CDR3 sequence is 16 residues long. Germline V gene sequence: CDR1 DFQATT, CDR2 SNEGSKA (reference sequence). The junction had 10 bases not matched to a gene; V was cut back by 3 bases and J by 7 bases. The CDR3 DNA sequence: TGCAGTGCTAGCCCCTGGGCTAGCGGGGGGGCAAATGAGCAGTTCTTC. Translating it yields CSASPWASGGANEQFF.

Ten or more counts support this clone. V is TRBV2 and J is TRBJ2-7; 8 nucleotides align to TRBD1. The CDR3 spans 14 residues. The V gene's germline CDR1 is SNHLY and CDR2 FYNNEI. V dropped 8 bases and J dropped 4; count of bases not matched to a gene: 10. The chain's CDR3 is CASQAQGAGYEQYF. CDR3 in DNA: TGTGCCAGCCAAGCCCAGGGGGCTGGGTACGAGCAGTACTTC.

This clone was counted only a few times. The CDR3 is CASSTMPGQGAYEQYF. The DNA of the CDR3 is TGTGCCAGCAGCACCATGCCCGGACAGGGGGCCTACGAGCAGTACTTC. The chain couples TRBV11-1 to TRBJ2-7, with 10 positions matching TRBD1. This CDR3 is built from 16 residues. CDR1 is SGHAT, CDR2 FQDESV, per germline (reference sequence). Trimming cost V 5 bases and J 2 bases; bases outside gene matches: 9.

The J gene is TRBJ2-7, the V gene TRBV5-1, with D possibly being TRBD1 or TRBD2 (6 bases each). The V end lost 7 bases, the J end lost 2 bases, and 19 bases lay between the germline ends. In germline, CDR1 is SGHRS, CDR2 YFSETQ. The CDR3 runs to 15 residues. DNA for the CDR3: TGCGCCAGCCGCCCGGGGCCAGGGGAGGCCTACGAGCAGTACTTC. Translating gives CASRPGPGEAYEQYF.

The chain combines TRBV11-2 with TRBJ2-7; TRBD1 agrees at 7 bases. CDR3 length: 17 residues. The junction had 10 bases not matched to a gene; V was cut back by 1 base and J by 1 base. Per the germline V gene, CDR1 is SGHAT and CDR2 is FQNNGV. The chain's CDR3 is CASSLGIPGQPSYEQYF. CDR3 DNA sequence: TGTGCCAGCAGCTTAGGGATACCGGGACAGCCTTCCTACGAGCAGTACTTC. The variable domain in full, with the rest retrieved from reference TRBV11-2 and TRBJ2-7, is EAGVAQSPRYKIIEKRQSVAFWCNPISGHATLYWYQQILGQGPKLLIQFQNNGVVDDSQLPKDRFSAERLKGVDSTLKIQPAKLEDSAVYLCASSLGIPGQPSYEQYFGPGTRLTVT.

The rearrangement joins TRBV4-1 to TRBJ2-7, with D perhaps TRBD1 (5 bases). Germline values: CDR1 MGHRA, CDR2 YSYEKL. Between the trimmed V and J ends, which lost 5 bases and 5 bases, there was a span of 16 bases. The CDR3 length is 14 residues. This chain's CDR3 is CASSTEQGGHEQYF. The CDR3 DNA sequence: TGCGCCAGCAGCACAGAGCAGGGTGGTCACGAGCAGTACTTC.

This rearrangement joins TRBV30 to TRBJ2-3, with a tentative D call TRBD1 (7 bases). Germline-derived CDR1 and CDR2 are GTSNPN and SVGIG (reference sequence). The ends were cut back, 2 bases at V and 2 bases at J, with 14 bases in the middle. This CDR3 is built from 15 residues. The CDR3 region is CAWSRRGHNTDTQYF. The CDR3, as DNA: TGTGCCTGGAGTAGGAGGGGGCACAACACAGATACGCAGTATTTT.

This clone qualifies as medium-sized. The V gene is TRBV15, the J gene TRBJ2-5; D tentatively fits TRBD1 or TRBD2 (6 bases each). The germline gives CDR1 LNHNV, CDR2 YYDKDF (reference sequence). The ends were cut back, 0 bases at V and 5 bases at J, with 13 bases in the middle. The CDR3 extends over 15 amino acids. CDR3 sequence: CATSRDLRGGETQYF. The DNA of the CDR3 is TGTGCCACCAGCAGAGATCTTAGAGGGGGGGAGACCCAGTACTTC. The full variable domain, rest sourced from reference TRBV15 and TRBJ2-5, is DAMVIQNPRYQVTQFGKPVTLSCSQTLNHNVMYWYQQKSSQAPKLLFHYYDKDFNNEADTPDNFQSRRPNTSFCFLDIRSPGLGDTAMYLCATSRDLRGGETQYFGPGTRLLVL.

Ten or more counts support this clone. The chain carries TRBV2 and TRBJ2-5; D is perhaps TRBD1 (5 bases). The CDR3 is 16 amino acids. V gave up 5 bases and J gave up 3 bases, with 19 bases separating them. Looked up from germline, CDR1 is SNHLY and CDR2 is FYNNEI. The CDR3 bases are TGTGCCAGCAGTACCCCCGGACACCTGATAGAAGAGACCCAGTACTTC. Protein: CASSTPGHLIEETQYF.

The chain recombines TRBV20-1 with TRBJ2-1, with D maybe TRBD1 (5 bases). The length of the CDR3 is 12 residues. From germline, CDR1 is DFQATT and CDR2 SNEGSKA (reference sequence). Trimming stripped 5 bases from V and 7 bases from J, with 12 bases between. The CDR3 reads CSAGRQWNEQFF. The DNA of the CDR3 is TGCAGTGCTGGACGACAGTGGAATGAGCAGTTCTTC.

This clone was found once. V usage is TRBV20-1 and J usage is TRBJ1-1; D is ambiguous. Germline V gives CDR1 DFQATT, CDR2 SNEGSKA (reference sequence). The CDR3 is 14 amino acids. V gave up 3 bases and J gave up 6 bases, with 17 bases separating them. DNA of the CDR3: TGCAGTGCTAGTGGTGGGCGGCTCCCCCCTGAAGCTTTCTTT. This codes for CSASGGRLPPEAFF.

This clone was seen at least ten times. This chain joins TRBV6-1 and TRBJ1-5, with D perhaps TRBD1 (5 bases). The V gene's germline CDR1 is MNHNS and CDR2 SASEGT. CDR3 length equals 13 residues. Trimming stripped 3 bases from V and 10 bases from J, with 13 bases between. CDR3 nucleotide sequence: TGTGCCAGCAGTGATGCGCACGGGGGACCCCAGCATTTT. This sequence encodes CASSDAHGGPQHF.

This clone is labeled as medium-sized (0.01 to 0.1%). This chain uses TRBV20-1 with TRBJ1-6, with 7 positions matching TRBD1. Germline loops: CDR1 DFQATT, CDR2 SNEGSKA (reference sequence). This CDR3 spans 14 amino acids. The J segment lost 6 bases and the V segment lost 7 bases, leaving 9 bases of the junction unmatched. The CDR3 loop reads CSGRATGTNSPLHF. CDR3 DNA sequence: TGCAGTGGTAGGGCGACAGGGACTAATTCACCCCTCCACTTT.

V usage is TRBV7-3 and J usage is TRBJ2-3; TRBD1 matches 9 bases. V shed 3 bases, J shed 3 bases, and the junction held 4 bases outside the gene matches. The CDR3 has 15 amino acids. In germline, CDR1 is SGHTA, CDR2 FQGTGA. CDR3 in amino acids: CASSFGQGRTDTQYF. DNA for the CDR3: TGTGCCAGCAGCTTTGGACAGGGGCGAACAGATACGCAGTATTTT.

The rearrangement uses TRBV12-3 or TRBV12-4 and TRBJ2-1, with 10 bases fitting TRBD1. This CDR3 is built from 15 residues. J gave up 7 bases and V 3 bases, and 6 bases lay outside the gene matches. CDR3 sequence (DNA): TGTGCCAGCAGTTTCGACAGGGGGCGCGGTAATGAGCAGTTCTTC. It codes for CASSFDRGRGNEQFF.

The chain has TRBV18 and TRBJ2-1, with 7 bases matching TRBD2. From germline, CDR1 is KGHSH and CDR2 LQKENI. The CDR3 consists of 15 residues. Trimming removed 4 bases from V and 9 bases from J; junction bases left unmatched: 12. The CDR3 sequence: CASSLTLAGVLEQFF. CDR3 coding DNA: TGTGCCAGCTCACTCACTTTGGCGGGAGTACTTGAGCAGTTCTTC.

This clone was detected ten times or more. This chain connects TRBV5-1 to TRBJ2-2; 7 nucleotides align to TRBD1. Germline lookup yields CDR1 SGHRS and CDR2 YFSETQ. Trimming cost V 3 bases and J 0 bases; bases outside gene matches: 5. The CDR3 is made up of 16 amino acids. The CDR3 loop reads CASSSGQHTNTGELFF. The CDR3 bases are TGCGCCAGCAGCTCGGGACAGCACACGAACACCGGGGAGCTGTTTTTT.

This clone has a count of ten or more. This chain uses TRBV7-9 with TRBJ1-2, with D possibly matching TRBD1 (5 bases). The CDR3 has 16 residues. V shed 5 bases and J shed 4 bases, with 20 bases lying between them. Germline V CDR1 and CDR2: SEHNR, FQNEAQ (reference sequence). The CDR3: CASSLGVGRAAYGYTF. CDR3 coding DNA: TGTGCCAGCAGCCTAGGGGTAGGCAGGGCGGCCTATGGCTACACCTTC.

Many counts were recorded for this clone. The chain has TRBV5-4 and TRBJ1-1, with D perhaps TRBD1 (5 bases). The V gene lost 4 bases and the J gene lost 4 bases, with 20 bases spanning the gap. In germline, CDR1 is SGHNT, CDR2 YYREEE (reference sequence). This CDR3 comprises 16 residues. Here the CDR3 reads CASSKDSHNTGTEAFF. Written as DNA, the CDR3 is TGTGCCAGCAGCAAAGACAGCCACAATACCGGCACTGAAGCTTTCTTT.

This chain uses TRBV20-1 with TRBJ2-7, with 10 bases aligning to TRBD2. Germline CDR1 reads DFQATT; CDR2 reads SNEGSKA (reference sequence). The CDR3 contains 16 residues. The V gene end was trimmed by 0 bases and the J gene end by 4 bases; junction bases not matched to a gene: 9. The CDR3 DNA follows: TGCAGTGCTAGAGATCTGGCTAGCGGGAGACTGTACGAGCAGTACTTC. As protein: CSARDLASGRLYEQYF.

This chain connects TRBV11-2 to TRBJ1-1; D is unclear. V was shortened by 0 bases and J by 5 bases, with 7 bases between the two germline ends. This CDR3 contains 13 residues. The germline CDR1 and CDR2 sequences are SGHAT and FQNNGV. CDR3: CASSLDIDTEAFF. As DNA, the CDR3 is TGTGCCAGCAGCTTAGATATTGATACTGAAGCTTTCTTT.

This chain uses TRBV20-1 with TRBJ2-7, with 10 bases identical to TRBD1. Trimming at V came to 1 base and at J to 2 bases, leaving 2 bases not matched to a gene. The germline gives CDR1 DFQATT, CDR2 SNEGSKA (reference sequence). The CDR3 is made up of 14 amino acids. The CDR3 protein is CSARGDRGPYEQYF. The DNA of the CDR3 is TGCAGTGCTAGAGGGGACAGGGGTCCCTACGAGCAGTACTTC.

Comment on this clone: The junction departs from the called germline gene at one end, perhaps through a read error. This chain links TRBV5-1 with TRBJ2-7, with D uncertain. The germline CDR1 and CDR2 sequences are SGHRS and YFSETQ. The CDR3 loop spans 12 amino acids. DNA of the CDR3: TGCGCCAGCAACTTGAATGACCACGAGCAGTACTTC. It yields the protein CASNLNDHEQYF. Using reference TRBV5-1 and TRBJ2-7 for the parts outside the CDR3, the full variable domain is KAGVTQTPRYLIKTRGQQVTLSCSPISGHRSVSWYQQTPGQGLQFLFEYFSETQRNKGNFPGRFSGRQFSNSRSEMNVSTLELGDSALYLCASNLNDHEQYFGPGTRLTVT.

This clone was seen a few times. The V call is TRBV6-5, the J call TRBJ1-3; D is perhaps TRBD1 (6 bases). CDR1 is MNHEY and CDR2 is SVGAGI in the germline V gene. V shed 0 bases and J shed 4 bases, with 13 bases lying between them. The CDR3 sequence is 16 residues long. CDR3 DNA sequence: TGTGCCAGCAGTTACTCCGGCAGGGGAAGCGGAAACACCATATATTTT. It yields the protein CASSYSGRGSGNTIYF.

This sequence joins TRBV2 and TRBJ2-3; D may be TRBD1 (5 bases). The CDR3 is made up of 12 amino acids. The germline V and J ends were trimmed by 6 bases and 6 bases, with 10 bases remaining between them. Germline V CDR1 and CDR2: SNHLY, FYNNEI. CDR3 amino acids: CASRAGPDTQYF. In DNA, the CDR3 is TGTGCCAGCAGGGCAGGGCCCGATACGCAGTATTTT. Variable domain in full (rest from reference TRBV2 and TRBJ2-3): EPEVTQTPSHQVTQMGQEVILRCVPISNHLYFYWYRQILGQKVEFLVSFYNNEISEKSEIFDDQFSVERPDGSNFTLKIRSTKLEDSAMYFCASRAGPDTQYFGPGTRLTVL.